The rows below give T cell receptor beta chains drawn from one sample of a study of cytomegalovirus exposure and HLA in healthy donors. The protocol was immunoSEQ multiplex PCR, while the TCRdb copy is restricted to in-frame clones and leaves out a portion. The sample includes around 200,000 clones, roughly 80% of them seen just once. The sequencing input was PBMCs. All receptors come from a woman aged 18-29 years in good health and CMV-seronegative. CDR3s include the opening cysteine and the closing phenylalanine or tryptophan. Each record gives: J gene, clone size, D gene, V gene, CDR3 DNA, CDR3 protein. A D gene is named only where the DNA matches it firmly. Expanded clones get a size class; other rows say once, few or many, or leave the size out.

J gene: TRBJ2-3
clone size: NA
D gene: NA
V gene: TRBV7-9
CDR3 DNA: TGTGCCAGCAGCCCTCTTGGGGCTACGCAGTATTTT
CDR3 protein: CASSPLGATQYF

J gene: TRBJ2-3
clone size: NA
D gene: NA
V gene: TRBV5-1
CDR3 DNA: TGCGCCAGCAGCTTGGGTTATAGCACAGATACGCAGTATTTT
CDR3 protein: CASSLGYSTDTQYF

J gene: TRBJ1-1
clone size: few
D gene: NA
V gene: TRBV5-6
CDR3 DNA: TGTGCCAGCAGCTTGTGGGAGACAGTTTTCGGGAGCACTGAAGCTTTCTTT
CDR3 protein: CASSLWETVFGSTEAFF

J gene: TRBJ2-7
clone size: NA
D gene: TRBD1
V gene: TRBV6-5
CDR3 DNA: TGTGCCAGCAGGACCACGGGACAGGGCTACGAGCAGTACTTC
CDR3 protein: CASRTTGQGYEQYF

J gene: TRBJ1-1
clone size: NA
D gene: TRBD1
V gene: TRBV6-5
CDR3 DNA: TGTGCCACCTCAACCGGACAGGGGGCCGAAGCTTTCTTT
CDR3 protein: CATSTGQGAEAFF

J gene: TRBJ2-3
clone size: few
D gene: TRBD2
V gene: TRBV5-1
CDR3 DNA: TGCGCCAGCAGCACGACTAGCGGGAGCACAGATACGCAGTATTTT
CDR3 protein: CASSTTSGSTDTQYF

J gene: TRBJ1-5
clone size: few
D gene: NA
V gene: TRBV7-2
CDR3 DNA: TGTGCCAGCAGCCCAAAGGGGGATCAGCCCCAGCATTTT
CDR3 protein: CASSPKGDQPQHF

J gene: TRBJ2-2
clone size: NA
D gene: TRBD2
V gene: TRBV9
CDR3 DNA: TGTGCCAGCAGCATGGGACTAGCGGGCACCGGGGAGCTGTTTTTT
CDR3 protein: CASSMGLAGTGELFF

J gene: TRBJ1-4
clone size: NA
D gene: NA
V gene: TRBV4-1
CDR3 DNA: TGCGCCAGCAGCCAAGATCAGTTAACTAATGAAAAACTGTTTTTT
CDR3 protein: CASSQDQLTNEKLFF

J gene: TRBJ2-7
clone size: NA
D gene: NA
V gene: TRBV7-9
CDR3 DNA: TGTGCCAGCGCCCTAGGGGGACGCGAGCAGTACTTC
CDR3 protein: CASALGGREQYF

J gene: TRBJ2-7
clone size: NA
D gene: TRBD2
V gene: TRBV6-1
CDR3 DNA: TGTGCCAGCAGCCAAGCTAGCGGGGGGGCCTACGAGCAGTACTTC
CDR3 protein: CASSQASGGAYEQYF

J gene: TRBJ2-2
clone size: NA
D gene: NA
V gene: TRBV5-1
CDR3 DNA: TGCGCCAGCAGCTTGCAGTTGACGGGAACCGGGGAGCTGTTTTTT
CDR3 protein: CASSLQLTGTGELFF

J gene: TRBJ1-1
clone size: NA
D gene: NA
V gene: TRBV28
CDR3 DNA: TGTGCCAGCAGTTTCGGGCAGGGAAACACTGAAGCTTTCTTT
CDR3 protein: CASSFGQGNTEAFF

J gene: TRBJ2-7
clone size: NA
D gene: TRBD2
V gene: TRBV4-1
CDR3 DNA: TGCGCCAGCAGCCTAGGACTAGCGGGGGACTACGAGCAGTACTTC
CDR3 protein: CASSLGLAGDYEQYF

J gene: TRBJ1-2
clone size: NA
D gene: NA
V gene: TRBV19
CDR3 DNA: TGTGCCAGTAGTATACTTGACAGGATCGATGGCTACACCTTC
CDR3 protein: CASSILDRIDGYTF

J gene: TRBJ1-4
clone size: few
D gene: NA
V gene: TRBV7-9
CDR3 DNA: TGTGCCAGCAGCTTAGTCCAGGGCGGTGAAAAACTGTTTTTT
CDR3 protein: CASSLVQGGEKLFF

J gene: TRBJ2-4
clone size: NA
D gene: TRBD2
V gene: TRBV5-1
CDR3 DNA: TGCGCCAGCAGCTTGGAAGCGGGGAAGGAAAACATTCAGTACTTC
CDR3 protein: CASSLEAGKENIQYF

J gene: TRBJ1-2
clone size: NA
D gene: TRBD1
V gene: TRBV6-6
CDR3 DNA: TGTGCCAGCAGCCTCAGGGGGCAGCTCGGTGGCTACACCTTC
CDR3 protein: CASSLRGQLGGYTF